The 9 T cell receptor beta chains given below trace back to one sample, sequenced in a study of vaccination and CD4 T cells after COVID-19. Their antigen targets remain unknown. The treatment: approximately nine-day PBMC culture with coronavirus spike peptide pools or control peptides (ViraFEST assay). Cultured CD4+ T cell DNA underwent sequencing with the Oncomine TCR Beta short-read assay. TCRdb redid the calling of the PCR reads with MiXCR, one entry per CDR3 protein. This sample has fewer than 12,000 distinct CDR3 sequences, with around 60% found just once. Sequenced input: CD4+ T cells from blood, cultured in vitro. All receptors derive from a human donor who had recovered from COVID-19.

This chain joins TRBV2 and TRBJ1-4, with TRBD1 matching 7 bases. The CDR3 loop spans 13 amino acids. J was trimmed by 4 bases and V by 6 bases; bases with no gene match: 2. Germline V gene sequence: CDR1 SNHLY, CDR2 FYNNEI. The CDR3 nucleotides read TGTGCCAGCAGCAGACAGGGTAATGAAAAACTGTTTTTT. It is translated as CASSRQGNEKLFF.

The genes are TRBV20-1 and TRBJ2-7, with D perhaps TRBD1 (6 bases). Between the trimmed V and J ends, which lost 6 bases and 1 base, there was a span of 13 bases. The length of the CDR3 is 13 residues. Germline CDR1 reads DFQATT; CDR2 reads SNEGSKA (reference sequence). CDR3 amino acids: CSARGSTSYEQYF. CDR3 DNA: TGCAGTGCAAGGGGGTCAACTTCCTACGAGCAGTACTTC.

The V gene is TRBV24-1, the J gene TRBJ1-5, with TRBD1 as a possible D gene (5 bases). Germline V CDR1 and CDR2: KGHDR, SFDVKD. Trimming stripped 9 bases from V and 1 base from J, with 12 bases between. This CDR3 contains 14 residues. Written as DNA, the CDR3 is TGTGCCACCGGAGGGGAAAAGAGCAATCAGCCCCAGCATTTT. Its translation: CATGGEKSNQPQHF.

The chain recombines TRBV6-1 with TRBJ2-5; TRBD1 matches 10 bases. The junction had 10 bases not matched to a gene; V was cut back by 6 bases and J by 3 bases. The CDR3 is made up of 16 amino acids. Germline V CDR1 and CDR2: MNHNS, SASEGT. For the CDR3, the DNA is TGTGCCAGCAGCCCCGGGACAGGGGTCTTGAAAGAGACCCAGTACTTC. It translates to CASSPGTGVLKETQYF.

The V call is TRBV6-5, the J call TRBJ1-2; D is possibly TRBD1 (5 bases). CDR1 MNHEY and CDR2 SVGAGI come from the germline V gene. Trimming stripped 0 bases from V and 3 bases from J, with 20 bases between. The CDR3 has 18 amino acids. The CDR3 DNA reads TGTGCCAGCAGTTACTCGTTTCGAGTCGCGGTAGGGGACTATGGCTACACCTTC. This sequence encodes CASSYSFRVAVGDYGYTF.

This clonotype was observed a single time. V and J are TRBV6-1 and TRBJ2-5, with 9 bases that match TRBD2. This CDR3 has 15 residues. Germline V gene lookup returns CDR1 MNHNS and CDR2 SASEGT. V trimming: 4 bases; J trimming: 1 base; junction bases outside the gene matches: 4. CDR3 nucleotide sequence: TGTGCCAGCAGTGTGATAGCGGGGGCCCAAGAGACCCAGTACTTC. Residues: CASSVIAGAQETQYF.

The rearrangement uses TRBV28 and TRBJ1-2, with 10 bases identical to TRBD1. The V gene's germline CDR1 is MDHEN and CDR2 SYDVKM. This CDR3 comprises 15 residues. Unmatched junction bases numbered 8, after V lost 6 bases and J lost 4 bases. This CDR3 reads CASSPGTGEIYGYTF. Here the CDR3 DNA reads TGTGCCAGCAGCCCCGGGACAGGGGAAATCTATGGCTACACCTTC.

Of note for this clonotype: A junction boundary mismatches the germline segment, possibly from a read error. The chain joins TRBV14 to TRBJ2-6, with a weak D call TRBD1 (6 bases). CDR3 size: 17 residues. CDR1 and CDR2 (germline): SGHDN, FVKESK. CDR3 sequence reads: CASSPPRGEAGANALTF. Written as DNA, the CDR3 is TGTGCCAGCAGCCCTCCCAGGGGTGAGGCTGGGGCCAACGCCCTGACTTTC.

The genes are TRBV2 and TRBJ2-5; D might be TRBD2 (6 bases). Trimming took off 5 bases at V and 5 bases at J, with 15 bases between the two ends. Germline V gives CDR1 SNHLY, CDR2 FYNNEI. The CDR3 is made up of 14 amino acids. The CDR3 reads CASSLVTRGETQYF. CDR3 coding DNA: TGTGCCAGCAGTCTAGTTACACGGGGGGAGACCCAGTACTTC. The full variable domain, its missing parts supplied by reference TRBV2 and TRBJ2-5, is EPEVTQTPSHQVTQMGQEVILRCVPISNHLYFYWYRQILGQKVEFLVSFYNNEISEKSEIFDDQFSVERPDGSNFTLKIRSTKLEDSAMYFCASSLVTRGETQYFGPGTRLLVL.